This TCR beta chain was observed in a study of Graves' ophthalmopathy and Graves' hyperthyroidism. The CDR3 runs 15 residues. The germline V and J ends were trimmed by 4 bases and 4 bases, with 16 bases remaining between them. Germline CDR1 and CDR2: MDHEN and SYDVKM. The study amplified TCR beta CDR3 regions using RNA transcripts. First-round RT-PCR relied on HTBI primers, and a second-round multiplex PCR came next. From the multiplex PCR reads, TCRdb called clonotypes with MiXCR, one entry per CDR3 protein. This table holds approximately 500,000 distinct CDR3 sequences, approximately 15% found once.

The receptor comes from a woman in her 30s with Graves' ophthalmopathy. The chain carries TRBV28 and TRBJ1-2; D remains ambiguous. Sequenced material: blood. Here the CDR3 reads CASSSLRRASYGYTF. The CDR3 DNA reads as TGTGCCAGCAGTTCCCTCCGGCGGGCGAGCTATGGCTACACCTTC.